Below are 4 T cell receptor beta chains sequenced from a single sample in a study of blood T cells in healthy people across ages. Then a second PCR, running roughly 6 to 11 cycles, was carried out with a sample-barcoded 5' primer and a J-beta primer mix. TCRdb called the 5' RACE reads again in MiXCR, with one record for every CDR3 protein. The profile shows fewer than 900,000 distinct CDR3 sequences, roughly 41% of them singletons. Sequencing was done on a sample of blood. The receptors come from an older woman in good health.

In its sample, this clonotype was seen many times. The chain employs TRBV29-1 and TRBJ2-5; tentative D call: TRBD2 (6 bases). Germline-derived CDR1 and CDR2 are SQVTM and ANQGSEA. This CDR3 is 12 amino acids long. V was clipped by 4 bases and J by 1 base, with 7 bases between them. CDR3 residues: CSVGGTQETQYF. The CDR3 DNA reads TGCAGCGTTGGCGGGACCCAAGAGACCCAGTACTTC.

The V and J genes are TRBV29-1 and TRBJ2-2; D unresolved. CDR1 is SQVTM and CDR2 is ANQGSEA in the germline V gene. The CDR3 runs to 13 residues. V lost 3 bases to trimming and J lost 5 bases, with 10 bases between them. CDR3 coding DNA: TGCAGCGTTGAGGGCAGGCGGACCGGGGAGCTGTTTTTT. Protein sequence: CSVEGRRTGELFF.

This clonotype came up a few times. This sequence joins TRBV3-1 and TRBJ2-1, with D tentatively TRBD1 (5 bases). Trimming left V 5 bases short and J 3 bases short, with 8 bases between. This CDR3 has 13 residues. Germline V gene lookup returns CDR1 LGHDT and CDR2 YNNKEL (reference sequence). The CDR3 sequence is CASSRGHYNEQFF. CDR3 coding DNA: TGTGCCAGCAGCAGAGGACACTACAATGAGCAGTTCTTC.

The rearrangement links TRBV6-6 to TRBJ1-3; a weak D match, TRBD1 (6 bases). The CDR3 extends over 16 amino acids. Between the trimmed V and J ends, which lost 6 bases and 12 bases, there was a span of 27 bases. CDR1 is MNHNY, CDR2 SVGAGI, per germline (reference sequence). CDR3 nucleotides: TGTGCCAGCAGCCCCGTTTCGGGCAGTGCTGGGGGGCACATATATTTT. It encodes CASSPVSGSAGGHIYF.